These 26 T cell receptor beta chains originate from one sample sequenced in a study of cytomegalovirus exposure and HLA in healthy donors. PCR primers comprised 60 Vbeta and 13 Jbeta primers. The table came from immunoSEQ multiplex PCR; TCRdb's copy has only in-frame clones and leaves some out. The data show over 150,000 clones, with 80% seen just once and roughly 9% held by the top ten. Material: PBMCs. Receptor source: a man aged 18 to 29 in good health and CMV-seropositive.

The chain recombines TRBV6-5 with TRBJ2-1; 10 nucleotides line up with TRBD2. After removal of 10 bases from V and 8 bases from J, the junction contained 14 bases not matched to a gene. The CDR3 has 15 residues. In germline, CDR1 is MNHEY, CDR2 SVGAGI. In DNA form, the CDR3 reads TGTGCCATCCTAGATAGCGGGGGGCCCCGGGATGAGCAGTTCTTC. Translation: CAILDSGGPRDEQFF.

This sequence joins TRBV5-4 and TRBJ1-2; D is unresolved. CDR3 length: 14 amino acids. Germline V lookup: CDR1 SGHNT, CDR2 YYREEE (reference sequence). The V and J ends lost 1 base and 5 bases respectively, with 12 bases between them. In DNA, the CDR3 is TGTGCCAGCAGCTTGTTCGGGGTTAGGTATGGCTACACCTTC. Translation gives CASSLFGVRYGYTF. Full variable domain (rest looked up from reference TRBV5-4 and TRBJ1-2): ETGVTQSPTHLIKTRGQQVTLRCSSQSGHNTVSWYQQALGQGPQFIFQYYREEENGRGNFPPRFSGLQFPNYSSELNVNALELDDSALYLCASSLFGVRYGYTFGSGTRLTVV.

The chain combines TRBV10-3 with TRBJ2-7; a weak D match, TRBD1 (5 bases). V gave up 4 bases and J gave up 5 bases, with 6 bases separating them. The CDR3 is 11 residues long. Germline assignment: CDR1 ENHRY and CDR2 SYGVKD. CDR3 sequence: CAISVGDEQYF. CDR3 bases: TGTGCCATCAGTGTAGGGGACGAGCAGTACTTC.

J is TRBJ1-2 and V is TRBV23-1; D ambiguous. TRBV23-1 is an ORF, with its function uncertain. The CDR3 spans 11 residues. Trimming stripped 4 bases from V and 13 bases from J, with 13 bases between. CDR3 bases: TGCGCCAGCAGTCCCCAGAACCTGTGCACCTTC. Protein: CASSPQNLCTF.

In nucleotides, the CDR3 is TGTGCCAGCAGCTTCGAGGGTAGCTCCTATAATTCACCCCTCCACTTT. Translation: CASSFEGSSYNSPLHF. The chain carries TRBV7-2 and TRBJ1-6; D remains ambiguous. The CDR3 is made up of 16 amino acids. Trimming shortened V by 3 bases and J by 0 bases, and 9 bases separated the two germline ends. Germline CDR1 and CDR2: SGHTA and FQGNSA.

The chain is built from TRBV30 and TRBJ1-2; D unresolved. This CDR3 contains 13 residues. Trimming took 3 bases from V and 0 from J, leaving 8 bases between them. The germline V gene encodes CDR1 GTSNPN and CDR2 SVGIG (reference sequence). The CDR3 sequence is CAWRRSSNYGYTF. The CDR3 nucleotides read TGTGCCTGGAGAAGGAGCTCTAACTATGGCTACACCTTC.

The CDR3 DNA reads as TGTGCCAGCAGCGCCCACGGGCGGGGGCCTAGCACAGATACGCAGTATTTT. Translated, it gives CASSAHGRGPSTDTQYF. The V gene is TRBV7-9, the J gene TRBJ2-3; TRBD2 is a possible D gene (7 bases). Germline values: CDR1 SEHNR, CDR2 FQNEAQ (reference sequence). The CDR3 extends over 17 amino acids. The germline V and J ends were trimmed by 5 bases and 0 bases, with 18 bases remaining between them.

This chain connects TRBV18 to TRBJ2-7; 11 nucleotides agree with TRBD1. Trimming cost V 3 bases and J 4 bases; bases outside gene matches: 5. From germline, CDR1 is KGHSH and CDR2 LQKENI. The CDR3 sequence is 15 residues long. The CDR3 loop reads CASSPGTGGWYEQYF. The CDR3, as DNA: TGTGCCAGCTCACCCGGGACAGGGGGTTGGTACGAGCAGTACTTC.

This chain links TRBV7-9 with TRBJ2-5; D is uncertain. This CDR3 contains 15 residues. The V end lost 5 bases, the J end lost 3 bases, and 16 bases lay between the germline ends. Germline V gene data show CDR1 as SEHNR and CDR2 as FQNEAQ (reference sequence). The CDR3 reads CASSPFPGGKETQYF. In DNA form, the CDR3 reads TGTGCCAGCAGCCCGTTTCCTGGCGGCAAAGAGACCCAGTACTTC.

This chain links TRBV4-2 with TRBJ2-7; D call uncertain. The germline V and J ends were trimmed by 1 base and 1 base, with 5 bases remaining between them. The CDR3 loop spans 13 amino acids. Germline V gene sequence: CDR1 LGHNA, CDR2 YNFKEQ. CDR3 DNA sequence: TGTGCCAGCAGCCAAGGCTATTCCTACGAGCAGTACTTC. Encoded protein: CASSQGYSYEQYF.

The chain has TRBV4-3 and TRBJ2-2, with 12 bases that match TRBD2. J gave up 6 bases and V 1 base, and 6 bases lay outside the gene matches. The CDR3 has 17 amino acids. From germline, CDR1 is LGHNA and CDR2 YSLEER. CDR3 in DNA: TGCGCCAGCAGCCAAGGTCCTAGCGGGGGGGCAGCCGGGGAGCTGTTTTTT. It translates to CASSQGPSGGAAGELFF.

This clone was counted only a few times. The CDR3 DNA reads TGTGCCAGCAGCCTGGATAGCACTGAAGCTTTCTTT. Amino acid sequence: CASSLDSTEAFF. The chain uses TRBV5-4 and TRBJ1-1; D uncertain. Germline CDR1 is SGHNT and CDR2 is YYREEE (reference sequence). The germline V and J ends were trimmed by 4 bases and 4 bases, with 8 bases remaining between them. This CDR3 contains 12 residues. Looking up the rest from reference TRBV5-4 and TRBJ1-1 gives the full variable domain: ETGVTQSPTHLIKTRGQQVTLRCSSQSGHNTVSWYQQALGQGPQFIFQYYREEENGRGNFPPRFSGLQFPNYSSELNVNALELDDSALYLCASSLDSTEAFFGQGTRLTVV.

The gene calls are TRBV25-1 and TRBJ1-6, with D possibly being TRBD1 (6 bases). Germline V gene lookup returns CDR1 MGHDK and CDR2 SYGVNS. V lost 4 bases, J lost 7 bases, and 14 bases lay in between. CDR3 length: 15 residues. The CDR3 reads CASSGQGSVNSPLHF. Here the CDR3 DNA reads TGTGCCAGCAGTGGGCAGGGGTCCGTAAATTCACCCCTCCACTTT.

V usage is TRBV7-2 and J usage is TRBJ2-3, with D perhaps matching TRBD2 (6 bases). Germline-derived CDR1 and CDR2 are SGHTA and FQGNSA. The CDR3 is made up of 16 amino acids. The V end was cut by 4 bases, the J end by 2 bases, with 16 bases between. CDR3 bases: TGTGCCAGCAGCTGGGACTCCGGAGTTACCACAGATACGCAGTATTTT. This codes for CASSWDSGVTTDTQYF.

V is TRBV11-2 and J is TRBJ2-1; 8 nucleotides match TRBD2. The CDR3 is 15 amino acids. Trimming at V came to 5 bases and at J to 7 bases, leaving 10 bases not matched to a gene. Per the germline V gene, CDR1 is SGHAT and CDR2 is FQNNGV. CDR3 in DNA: TGTGCCAGCAGCACCGGGAGGGTGAAGGTGAATGAGCAGTTCTTC. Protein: CASSTGRVKVNEQFF.

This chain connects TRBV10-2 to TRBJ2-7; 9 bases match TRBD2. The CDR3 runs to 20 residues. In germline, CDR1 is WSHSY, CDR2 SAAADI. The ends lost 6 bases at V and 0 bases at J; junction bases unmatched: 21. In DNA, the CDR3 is TGCGCCAGCAGCGGGGGGGCTAGCGGGGAAGCGAGCTGGAGCTCCTACGAGCAGTACTTC. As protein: CASSGGASGEASWSSYEQYF.

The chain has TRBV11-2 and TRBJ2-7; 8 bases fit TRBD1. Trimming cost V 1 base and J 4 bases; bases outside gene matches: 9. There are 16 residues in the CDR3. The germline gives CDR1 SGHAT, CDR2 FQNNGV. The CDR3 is CASSLGPVQGAYEQYF. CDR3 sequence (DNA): TGTGCCAGCAGCTTAGGTCCAGTCCAGGGGGCTTACGAGCAGTACTTC.

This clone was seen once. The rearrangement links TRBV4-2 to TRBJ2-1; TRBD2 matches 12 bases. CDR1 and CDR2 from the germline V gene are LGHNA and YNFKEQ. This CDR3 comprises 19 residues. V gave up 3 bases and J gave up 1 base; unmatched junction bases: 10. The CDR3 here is CASSQRASGGAGSYNEQFF. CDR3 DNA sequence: TGTGCCAGCAGCCAGAGAGCTAGCGGGGGGGCGGGGTCCTACAATGAGCAGTTCTTC.

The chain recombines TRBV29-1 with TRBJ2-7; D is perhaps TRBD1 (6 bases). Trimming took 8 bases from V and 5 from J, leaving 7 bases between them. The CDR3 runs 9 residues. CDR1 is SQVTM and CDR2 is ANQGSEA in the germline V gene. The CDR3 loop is CSYRDEQYF. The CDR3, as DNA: TGCAGCTACAGGGACGAGCAGTACTTC.

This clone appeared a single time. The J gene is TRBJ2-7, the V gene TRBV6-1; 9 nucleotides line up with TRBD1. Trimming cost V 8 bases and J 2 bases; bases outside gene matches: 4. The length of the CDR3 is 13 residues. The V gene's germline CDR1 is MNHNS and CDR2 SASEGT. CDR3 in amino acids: CASFRDRAYEQYF. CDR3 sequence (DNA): TGTGCCAGCTTCAGGGACAGGGCCTACGAGCAGTACTTC.

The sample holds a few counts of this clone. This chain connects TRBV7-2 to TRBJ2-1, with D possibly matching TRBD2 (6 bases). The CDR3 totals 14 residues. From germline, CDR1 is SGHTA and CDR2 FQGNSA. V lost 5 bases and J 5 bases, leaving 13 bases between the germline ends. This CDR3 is CASSPTGRNNEQFF. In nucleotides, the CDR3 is TGTGCCAGCAGCCCTACCGGGAGAAACAATGAGCAGTTCTTC.

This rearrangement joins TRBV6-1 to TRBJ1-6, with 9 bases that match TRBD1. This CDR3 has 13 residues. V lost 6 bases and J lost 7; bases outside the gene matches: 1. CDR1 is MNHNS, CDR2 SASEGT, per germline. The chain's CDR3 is CASRDRGNSPLHF. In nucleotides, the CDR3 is TGTGCCAGCAGAGACAGGGGGAATTCACCCCTCCACTTT.

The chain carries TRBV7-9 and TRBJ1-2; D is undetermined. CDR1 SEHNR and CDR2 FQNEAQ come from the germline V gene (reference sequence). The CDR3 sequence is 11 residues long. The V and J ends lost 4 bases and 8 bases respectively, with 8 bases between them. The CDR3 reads CASSSEYGYTF. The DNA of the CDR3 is TGTGCCAGCAGCTCCGAGTACGGCTACACCTTC.

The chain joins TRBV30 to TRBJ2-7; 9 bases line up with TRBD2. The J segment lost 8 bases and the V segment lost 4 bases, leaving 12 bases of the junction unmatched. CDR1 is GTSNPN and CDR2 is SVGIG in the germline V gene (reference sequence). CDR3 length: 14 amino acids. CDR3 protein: CAWTTVGGGGQQYF. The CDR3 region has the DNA TGTGCCTGGACGACCGTCGGCGGGGGGGGCCAGCAGTACTTC.

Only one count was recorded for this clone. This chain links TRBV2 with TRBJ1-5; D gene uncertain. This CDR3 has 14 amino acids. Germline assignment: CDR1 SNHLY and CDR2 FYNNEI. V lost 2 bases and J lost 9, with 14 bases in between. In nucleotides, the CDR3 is TGTGCCAGCAGTGAAAGGCGGACGCGGGCGCCCCAGCATTTT. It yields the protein CASSERRTRAPQHF.

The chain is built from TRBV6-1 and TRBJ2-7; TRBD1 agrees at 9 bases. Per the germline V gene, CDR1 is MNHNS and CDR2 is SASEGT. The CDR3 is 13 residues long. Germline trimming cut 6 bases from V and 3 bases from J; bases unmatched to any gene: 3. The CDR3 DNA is TGTGCCAGCAGCCAGACAGGGGGCTACGAGCAGTACTTC. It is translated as CASSQTGGYEQYF.